Listed here are 4 T cell receptor beta chains from one sample, sequenced in a study of beta chain features in type 1 diabetes. Study findings and constraints: Shorter TCRB CDR3s, moderately but significantly so, marked every one of the four CD4+ subsets in Type 1 diabetes patients.

These receptors' antigens are unknown. TCRB transcripts that were expressed got sequenced, as all of the isolated RNA had been reverse transcribed. TCRdb keeps only in-frame clones here, not all; method: immunoSEQ multiplex PCR. The table records 250,000 to 350,000 clones, 15% of them present only once. Material: naive CD4+ T cells from blood. These receptors were obtained from a man aged 18 to 30 with type 1 diabetes.

The chain couples TRBV5-6 to TRBJ1-2; D gene unclear. V was clipped by 0 bases and J by 4 bases, with 4 bases between them. Germline values: CDR1 SGHDT, CDR2 YYEEEE. The CDR3 is 12 amino acids. The CDR3 reads CASSLDSYGYTF. CDR3 DNA: TGTGCCAGCAGCTTGGACAGCTATGGCTACACCTTC.

Concerning this clone itself: Different DNA sequences within this sample yield the same CDR3. V gene TRBV2 combines with J gene TRBJ1-5; 8 bases agree with TRBD1. V trimming: 4 bases; J trimming: 7 bases; junction bases outside the gene matches: 3. Germline lookup yields CDR1 SNHLY and CDR2 FYNNEI. This CDR3 comprises 13 residues. The CDR3 DNA follows: TGTGCCAGCAGTGGGACAGGGAACCAGCCCCAGCATTTT. Amino acids: CASSGTGNQPQHF.

V is TRBV4-1 and J is TRBJ2-1; a weak D match, TRBD1 (5 bases). CDR3 size: 17 residues. Germline V gene sequence: CDR1 MGHRA, CDR2 YSYEKL. With 4 bases removed from V and 4 bases from J, the gap between germline ends came to 20 bases. CDR3 in DNA: TGCGCCAGCAGCCCAAGATCCCAGCAGGGAAGATACAATGAGCAGTTCTTC. Translating gives CASSPRSQQGRYNEQFF.

On this clone: One junction end does not reproduce the germline sequence, and a read error may be involved. The chain couples TRBV5-6 to TRBJ2-3; perhaps TRBD2 as D (6 bases). The CDR3 has 12 amino acids. Germline V gene sequence: CDR1 SGHDT, CDR2 YYEEEE. CDR3 protein: CASSLGGTFRDF. DNA for the CDR3: TGTGCCAGCAGCTTGGGCGGGACGTTCCGGGATTTT.